This T cell receptor beta chain was sequenced during a study of blood T cell repertoires in COVID-19 (dated by TCRdb to the early 2020s). Regarding the complete study: Samples covering the acute and convalescent phases of COVID-19 were provided by collaborators in the United States, Italy and Spain. Deeply sampled blood TCRbeta repertoires from subjects exposed to, actively infected with, or recovered from COVID-19 were included in the dataset. The prospective study material was composed of cDNA or gDNA derived from T cells, B-cell-depleted T cells, or PBMCs. A de-identified subject ID, COVID-19 status, age in years and sex were almost always included in the sample metadata. Where available, HLA class I and class II types were taken from metadata supplied by the sample provider and were not determined by assay-based typing. The repertoires were made available in a free public database intended to serve as a resource for research on the immune response to SARS-CoV-2. The samples were drawn from the first 160 participants of the ongoing ImmuneRACE study and from more than 1,000 subjects provided by 6 global collaborators.

The research as a whole found: How much clinical and demographic metadata was included differed by source and by participant, and the metadata was provided uncurated.

The CDR1 and CDR2 encoded by the germline V gene are SGHRS and YFSETQ. Measured from the cysteine to the phenylalanine, the CDR3 is 14 residues long. Only the CDR3 part of the read is kept: 42 bases, read in frame from the first base. The junction carries 14 bases between V and J, which are trimmed by 3 bases and 5 bases respectively. This clone has only one observation. Its antigen remains undetermined. Base qualities were left out, and no much larger clone turns up one base away. The immunoSEQ Assay, a bias-controlled multiplex PCR, was used to amplify TCRbeta CDR3 regions from genomic DNA. The authors' pipeline ran thus. Nucleated cell counts per sample were estimated from amplification of reference gene primers within the assay. To quantify the absolute abundance of each unique TCRbeta CDR3 rearrangement, sequence reads were collapsed and filtered. For each sample, productive Simpson clonality was calculated by taking the square root of Simpson's diversity index across productive rearrangements. TCRdb re-hosts the immuneACCESS table, in-frame sequences only. Its copies lack some clones; in the studies checked, an unresolved V gene accounts for under half of them, and the cause for the rest is not known. That table is the source of V, J and clone size, and D and trimming were worked out from the DNA. For this sample there are about 240,000 clones; 86% appear just once. The top ten clones comprise about a tenth of the sample.

At one collaborating source in Seattle, patients were enrolled during active infection and were followed longitudinally through the course of disease. The collaborating institutions used their own protocols to collect whole blood in K2EDTA tubes. For TCRbeta analysis, collaborator samples were shipped as frozen whole blood, as isolated PBMCs, or as DNA extracted from either sample type. The chain uses TRBV5-1 and TRBJ1-1; the D gene cannot be named for sure. Sample: peripheral blood. The sequence was obtained from a woman in her forties or fifties with COVID-19, enrolled during active disease. The CDR3 region: CASSYVGPRTEAFF. The nucleotide sequence is TGCGCCAGCAGCTATGTTGGTCCACGGACTGAAGCTTTCTTT.